This record looks at one T cell receptor (beta chain) sequence and its context. These data belong to a study of blood T cell repertoires in COVID-19. Study-wide context: COVID-19 samples, acute and convalescent, were from the United States, Italy and Spain. T cells, B-cell-depleted T cells, or PBMCs supplied cDNA or gDNA.

This CDR3 is built from 15 residues. Germline lookup yields CDR1 SGHNT and CDR2 YYREEE (reference sequence). J gave up 1 base and V 0 bases, and 0 bases lay outside the gene matches. The age range of participants was about 18 to 100 years, with residence in about two dozen US areas. Self-reported history from a screening survey and questionnaire set each donor's cohort. The method was immunoSEQ multiplex PCR; TCRdb's version includes in-frame clones alone and lacks a portion of them. The repertoire holds around 500,000 clones, with roughly nine tenths as singletons. This rearrangement joins TRBV5-4 to TRBJ2-5; 10 bases are a match to TRBD1. This receptor was obtained from an older woman who had recovered from COVID-19. Sequencing used PBMCs or T cells enriched from blood (not recorded which). The CDR3 reads CASSLGQGAQETQYF. CDR3 coding DNA: TGTGCCAGCAGCTTGGGACAGGGGGCCCAAGAGACCCAGTACTTC.